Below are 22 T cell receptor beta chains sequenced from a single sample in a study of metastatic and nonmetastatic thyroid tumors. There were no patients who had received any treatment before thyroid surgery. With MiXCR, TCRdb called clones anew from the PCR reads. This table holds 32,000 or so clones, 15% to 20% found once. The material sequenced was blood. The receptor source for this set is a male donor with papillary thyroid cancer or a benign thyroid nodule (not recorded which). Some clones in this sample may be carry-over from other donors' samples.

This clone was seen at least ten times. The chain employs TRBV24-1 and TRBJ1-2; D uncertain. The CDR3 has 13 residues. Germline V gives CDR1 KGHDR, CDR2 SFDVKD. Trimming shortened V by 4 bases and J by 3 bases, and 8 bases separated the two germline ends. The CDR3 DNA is TGTGCCACCAGTGACCCCGTTCACTATGGCTACACCTTC. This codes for CATSDPVHYGYTF.

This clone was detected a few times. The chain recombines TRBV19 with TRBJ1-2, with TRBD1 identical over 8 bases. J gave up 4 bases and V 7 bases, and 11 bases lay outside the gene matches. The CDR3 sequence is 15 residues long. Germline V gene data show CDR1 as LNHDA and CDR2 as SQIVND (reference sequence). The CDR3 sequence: CASMTTGTGIYGYTF. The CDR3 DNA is TGTGCCAGTATGACCACCGGGACAGGCATCTATGGCTACACCTTC.

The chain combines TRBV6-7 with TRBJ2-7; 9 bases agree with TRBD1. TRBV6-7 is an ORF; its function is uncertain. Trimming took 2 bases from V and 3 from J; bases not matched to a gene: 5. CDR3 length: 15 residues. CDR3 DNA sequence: TGTGCCAGCAGTTACGCCGGGACAGGGTACTACGAGCAGTACTTC. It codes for CASSYAGTGYYEQYF.

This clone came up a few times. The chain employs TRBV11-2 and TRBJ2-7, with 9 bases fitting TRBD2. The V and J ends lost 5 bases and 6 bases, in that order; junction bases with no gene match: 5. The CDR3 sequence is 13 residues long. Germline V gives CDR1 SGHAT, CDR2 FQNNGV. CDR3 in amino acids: CASSGGLAAEQYF. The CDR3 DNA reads TGTGCCAGCAGCGGGGGACTAGCAGCCGAGCAGTACTTC.

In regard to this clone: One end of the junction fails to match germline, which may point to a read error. The CDR3 sequence: CAISGHRPPYEQHF. CDR3 DNA: TGTGCCATCAGTGGACACCGACCCCCCTACGAGCAGCACTTC. V is TRBV12-3 or TRBV12-4 and J is TRBJ2-7; possible D gene TRBD1, 5 bases. The CDR3 loop spans 14 amino acids.

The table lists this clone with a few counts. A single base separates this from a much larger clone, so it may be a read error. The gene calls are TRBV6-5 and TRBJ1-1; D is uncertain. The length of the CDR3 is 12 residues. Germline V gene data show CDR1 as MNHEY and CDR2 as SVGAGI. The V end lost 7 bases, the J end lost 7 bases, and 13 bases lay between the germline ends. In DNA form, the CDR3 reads TGTGCCAGCATTTATGACACTTTTGAAGCTTTCTTT. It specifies CASIYDTFEAFF.

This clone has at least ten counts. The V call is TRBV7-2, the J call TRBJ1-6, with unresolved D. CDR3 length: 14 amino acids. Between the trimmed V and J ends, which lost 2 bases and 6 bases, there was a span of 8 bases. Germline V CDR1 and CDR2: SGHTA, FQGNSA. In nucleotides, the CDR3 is TGTGCCAGCAGCTTAACGGAGATTAATTCACCCCTCCACTTT. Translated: CASSLTEINSPLHF.

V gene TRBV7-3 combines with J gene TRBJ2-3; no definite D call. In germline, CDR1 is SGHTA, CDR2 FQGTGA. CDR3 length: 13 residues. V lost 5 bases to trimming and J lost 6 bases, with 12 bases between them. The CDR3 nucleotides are TGTGCCAGCAGCCCCTGGGCATCGGATACGCAGTATTTT. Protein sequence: CASSPWASDTQYF.

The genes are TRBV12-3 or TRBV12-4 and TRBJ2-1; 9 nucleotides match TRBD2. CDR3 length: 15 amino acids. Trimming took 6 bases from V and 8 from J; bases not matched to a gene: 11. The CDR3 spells CASSPRLAVGHEQFF. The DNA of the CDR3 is TGTGCCAGCAGCCCTCGACTAGCGGTTGGACATGAGCAGTTCTTC.

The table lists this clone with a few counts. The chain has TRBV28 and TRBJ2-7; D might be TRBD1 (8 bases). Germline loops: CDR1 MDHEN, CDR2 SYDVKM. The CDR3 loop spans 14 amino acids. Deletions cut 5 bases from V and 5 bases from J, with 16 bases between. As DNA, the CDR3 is TGTGCCAGCAGTGTTGACAGGGGAGGGAACGAGCAGTACTTC. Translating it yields CASSVDRGGNEQYF. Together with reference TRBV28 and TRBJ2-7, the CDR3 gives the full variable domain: DVKVTQSSRYLVKRTGEKVFLECVQDMDHENMFWYRQDPGLGLRLIYFSYDVKMKEKGDIPEGYSVSREKKERFSLILESASTNQTSMYLCASSVDRGGNEQYFGPGTRLTVT.

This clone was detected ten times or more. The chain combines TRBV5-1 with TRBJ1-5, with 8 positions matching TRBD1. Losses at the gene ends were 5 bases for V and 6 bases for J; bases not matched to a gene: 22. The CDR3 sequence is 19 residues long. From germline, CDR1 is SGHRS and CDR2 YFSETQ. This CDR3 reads CASRFQPTMSDRVRQPQHF. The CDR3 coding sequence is TGCGCCAGCAGATTCCAGCCCACGATGTCGGACAGGGTCCGTCAGCCCCAGCATTTT.

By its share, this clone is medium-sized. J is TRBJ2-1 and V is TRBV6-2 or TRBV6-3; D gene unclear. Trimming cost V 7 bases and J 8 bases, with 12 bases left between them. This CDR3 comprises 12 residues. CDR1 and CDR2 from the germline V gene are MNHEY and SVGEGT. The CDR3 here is CASISGGDEQFF. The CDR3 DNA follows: TGTGCCAGCATTAGTGGCGGCGATGAGCAGTTCTTC.

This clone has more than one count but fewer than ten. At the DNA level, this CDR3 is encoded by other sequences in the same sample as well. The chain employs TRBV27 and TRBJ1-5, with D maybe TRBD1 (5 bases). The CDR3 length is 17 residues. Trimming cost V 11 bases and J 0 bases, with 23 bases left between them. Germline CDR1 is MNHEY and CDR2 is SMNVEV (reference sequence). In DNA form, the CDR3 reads TGTGCCCCGGGCGGTACAGGTAGTTCTTATAGCAATCAGCCCCAGCATTTT. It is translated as CAPGGTGSSYSNQPQHF.

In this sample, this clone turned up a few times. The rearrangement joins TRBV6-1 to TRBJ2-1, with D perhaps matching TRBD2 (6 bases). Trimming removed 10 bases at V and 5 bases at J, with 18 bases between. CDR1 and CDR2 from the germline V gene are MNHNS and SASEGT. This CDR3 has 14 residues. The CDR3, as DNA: TGTGCCACGGGGCGAGGAGCGGGCAACAATGAGCAGTTCTTC. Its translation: CATGRGAGNNEQFF.

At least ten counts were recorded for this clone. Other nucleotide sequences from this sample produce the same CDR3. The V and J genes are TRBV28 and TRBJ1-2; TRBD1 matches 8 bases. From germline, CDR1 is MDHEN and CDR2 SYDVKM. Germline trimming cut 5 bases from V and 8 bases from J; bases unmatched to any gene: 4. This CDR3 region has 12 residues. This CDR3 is CASSRDRYGYTF. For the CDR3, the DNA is TGTGCCAGCAGTCGGGACAGGTACGGCTACACCTTC.

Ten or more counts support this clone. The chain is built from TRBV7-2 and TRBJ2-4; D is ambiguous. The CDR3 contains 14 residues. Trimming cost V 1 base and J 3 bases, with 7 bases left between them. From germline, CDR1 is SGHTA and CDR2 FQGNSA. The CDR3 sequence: CASSLGTSKNIQYF. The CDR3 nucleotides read TGTGCCAGCAGCTTAGGGACCAGCAAAAACATTCAGTACTTC. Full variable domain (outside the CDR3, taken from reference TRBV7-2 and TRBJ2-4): GAGVSQSPSNKVTEKGKDVELRCDPISGHTALYWYRQSLGQGLEFLIYFQGNSAPDKSGLPSDRFSAERTGGSVSTLTIQRTQQEDSAVYLCASSLGTSKNIQYFGAGTRLSVL.

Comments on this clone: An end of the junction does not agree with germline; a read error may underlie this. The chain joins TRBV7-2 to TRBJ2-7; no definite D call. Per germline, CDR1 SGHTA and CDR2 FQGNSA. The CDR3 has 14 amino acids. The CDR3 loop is CASSLGGSPSEKYF. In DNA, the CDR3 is TGTGCCAGCAGCTTAGGTGGCAGTCCGAGCGAGAAGTACTTC.

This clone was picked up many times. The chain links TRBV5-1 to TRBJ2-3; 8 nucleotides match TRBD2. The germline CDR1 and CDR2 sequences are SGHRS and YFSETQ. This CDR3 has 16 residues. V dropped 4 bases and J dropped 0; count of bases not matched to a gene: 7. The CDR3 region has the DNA TGCGCCAGCAGCCAATCAGCGGGAGTCAGCACAGATACGCAGTATTTT. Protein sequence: CASSQSAGVSTDTQYF.

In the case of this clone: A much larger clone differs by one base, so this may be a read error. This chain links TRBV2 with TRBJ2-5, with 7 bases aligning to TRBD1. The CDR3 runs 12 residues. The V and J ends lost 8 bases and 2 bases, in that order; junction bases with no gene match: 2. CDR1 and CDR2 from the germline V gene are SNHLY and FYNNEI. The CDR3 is CASSGGQETQYF. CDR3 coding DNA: TGTGCCAGCTCAGGGGGTCAAGAGACCCAGTACTTC.

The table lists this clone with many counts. CDR3 sequence: CAPFNHRTQYF. The CDR3, as DNA: TGTGCCCCCTTCAATCATAGGACCCAGTACTTC. V gene TRBV24-1 combines with J gene TRBJ2-5; D is unclear. This CDR3 is built from 11 residues. Germline values: CDR1 KGHDR, CDR2 SFDVKD. V gave up 12 bases and J gave up 7 bases, with 14 bases separating them.

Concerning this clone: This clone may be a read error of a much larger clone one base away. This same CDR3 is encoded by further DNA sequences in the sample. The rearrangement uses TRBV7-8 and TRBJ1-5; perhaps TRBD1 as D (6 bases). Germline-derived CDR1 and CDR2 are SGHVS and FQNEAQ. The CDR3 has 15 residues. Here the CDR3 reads CASSLANRVDQPQHF. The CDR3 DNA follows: TGTGCCAGCAGCTTAGCAAACAGGGTTGATCAGCCCCAGCATTTC.

The CDR3 spells CASSLEGLAGEADTQYF. The DNA for the CDR3 is TGTGCCAGCAGCTTGGAGGGACTAGCGGGAGAGGCAGATACGCAGTATTTT. The chain couples TRBV5-4 to TRBJ2-3, with 14 bases lining up with TRBD2. This CDR3 has 17 residues. Germline lookup yields CDR1 SGHNT and CDR2 YYREEE (reference sequence). The ends lost 0 bases at V and 4 bases at J; junction bases unmatched: 4.